This record looks at one T cell receptor beta chain sequence and its context. The data were taken from a study of chronic HIV infection and antiretroviral therapy. Looked up from germline, CDR1 is MRHNA and CDR2 is SNTAGT. Trimming at V came to 5 bases and at J to 0 bases, leaving 5 bases not matched to a gene. The CDR3 consists of 16 residues. MiXCR was run by TCRdb on the 5' RACE reads, yielding one entry per CDR3 protein. Of some 43,000 distinct CDR3 sequences listed, roughly 19% are singletons. The sequence was collected from an adult who had HIV and had not received antiretroviral therapy, or was an uninfected healthy control (not recorded which). The chain links TRBV6-4 to TRBJ2-2; 8 bases match TRBD2. Material for sequencing was peripheral blood. The CDR3 loop reads CASSRTSGSNTGELFF. The CDR3 region has the DNA TGTGCCAGCAGTCGTACTAGCGGATCGAACACCGGGGAGCTGTTTTTT.